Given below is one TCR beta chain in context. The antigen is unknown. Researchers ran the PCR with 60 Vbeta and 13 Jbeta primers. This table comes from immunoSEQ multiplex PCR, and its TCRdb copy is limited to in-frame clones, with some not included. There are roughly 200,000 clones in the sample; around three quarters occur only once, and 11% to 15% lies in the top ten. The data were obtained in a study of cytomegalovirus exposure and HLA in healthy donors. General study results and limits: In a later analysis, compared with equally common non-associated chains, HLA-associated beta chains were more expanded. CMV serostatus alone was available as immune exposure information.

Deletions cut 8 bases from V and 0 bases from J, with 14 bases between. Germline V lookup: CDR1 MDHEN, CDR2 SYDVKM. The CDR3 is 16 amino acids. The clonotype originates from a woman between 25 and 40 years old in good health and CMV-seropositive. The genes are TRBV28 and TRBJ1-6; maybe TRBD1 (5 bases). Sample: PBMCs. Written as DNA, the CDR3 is TGTGCCAGCCTGGGGGGGTCTGGCTCCTATAATTCACCCCTCCACTTT. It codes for CASLGGSGSYNSPLHF.